This T cell receptor beta chain stems from a study of T cell responses to AZD1222 COVID-19 vaccine. Clones were read by immunoSEQ multiplex PCR, and TCRdb kept only the in-frame ones, dropping some. The data contain around 160,000 clones, 85% to 95% of them seen just once; the ten biggest clones take up approximately 5.5%. In the case of this clone: No antigen is known for it.

Findings and limits, study-wide: Donors skewed white British and female; clonal diversity was possibly underestimated. Only 5 or 6 AZD1222 recipients were seropositive at baseline.

The CDR3 sequence is 15 residues long. Germline lookup yields CDR1 SGHTA and CDR2 FQGNSA. V dropped 1 base and J dropped 6 bases, with 13 bases sitting between them. Sequenced material: peripheral blood, taken 28 days after the second AZD1222 dose. The V call is TRBV7-2, the J call TRBJ1-5, with D possibly being TRBD1 (5 bases). The receptor was isolated from an adult who received the AZD1222 COVID-19 vaccine. The CDR3 DNA is TGTGCCAGCAGCTTAGGTCTCGGGGGAGGTCAGCCCCAGCATTTT. Protein: CASSLGLGGGQPQHF.